Listed here is a single T cell receptor beta chain. It has no known antigen specificity. Base qualities are not recorded, but no much larger clone differs from it by a single base. Each collaborating institution followed its own protocols to collect whole blood in K2EDTA tubes. For TCRbeta analysis, collaborators shipped samples in one of three forms: frozen whole blood, isolated PBMCs, or DNA extracted from either of those sample types. Relative to germline, V is 9 bases shorter and J is 5 bases shorter, with 17 bases between their ends. Looking up the germline V gene yields CDR1 ENHRY and CDR2 SYGVKD. The CDR3, cysteine through phenylalanine, is 14 amino acids long. The read is trimmed to its CDR3 DNA, 42 bases read in frame from base 1. The source of the sample is a study of blood T cell repertoires in COVID-19 (TCRdb year 2020). About the full investigation: The collaborator samples originated in the United States, Italy and Spain and spanned the acute and convalescent phases of COVID-19. The material from the prospective study consisted of cDNA or gDNA derived from T cells, B-cell-depleted T cells, or PBMCs. Subjects who had been exposed to COVID-19, were actively infected with it, or had recovered from it provided the deeply sampled blood TCRbeta repertoires that made up the dataset. The repertoires were made available in a free public database intended to serve as a resource for research on the immune response to SARS-CoV-2. The samples were drawn from the first 160 participants of the ongoing ImmuneRACE study and from 950 to 1,500 subjects provided by 6 global collaborators. A de-identified subject ID, COVID-19 status, age in years and sex were almost always included in the sample metadata. Where available, HLA class I and class II types were taken from metadata supplied by the sample provider and were not determined by assay-based typing. What the authors observed across the whole study: The quantity of clinical and demographic metadata differed by source and by participant and was supplied without curation.

The immunoSEQ Assay, a bias-controlled multiplex PCR, was used to amplify TCRbeta CDR3 regions from genomic DNA. The original methods were these. The number of nucleated cells in each sample was estimated from the amplification of reference gene primers within the assay. To quantify the absolute abundance of each unique TCRbeta CDR3 rearrangement, sequence reads were collapsed and filtered. For each sample, productive Simpson clonality was calculated by taking the square root of Simpson's diversity index across productive rearrangements. The table comes from immuneACCESS by way of TCRdb, which keeps in-frame sequences with V and J called. Part of the clones is missing from these tables; in studies checked, under half for an unresolved V gene and the rest for unknown reasons. V, J and clone size are taken as reported in that table, and D and trimming were inferred from the DNA itself. The sample table holds a few hundred thousand clones, of which 80% to 90% were seen once. Over 1.5% of the sample is held by the ten biggest clonotypes.

The clonotype comes from a man younger than 45 with active or convalescent COVID-19. The material sequenced was peripheral blood. The chain was built from TRBV10-3 and TRBJ1-5; confidence is insufficient to name the D gene. The nucleotide sequence is given as TGTGCCATTACAAGACAATCCGGATATCAGCCCCAGCATTTT. Translation gives CAITRQSGYQPQHF.